The 31 T cell receptor beta chains listed next were all sequenced from one sample in a study of blood T cells in healthy people across ages. A sample-barcoded 5' primer and a J-beta primer mix were used in a second PCR of about 7 to 12 cycles. In TCRdb, the 5' RACE reads were re-called with MiXCR into one record per CDR3 protein. The sample lists fewer than 1,200,000 distinct CDR3 sequences; approximately 25% were seen once. These same records also appear under a second study, on T cells of mothers and their children.

Sequencing was done on a sample of blood. These receptors were taken from a girl aged 2 to 10 in good health.

This chain connects TRBV9 to TRBJ2-2; D uncertain. Deletions cut 4 bases from V and 0 bases from J, with 10 bases between. The length of the CDR3 is 15 residues. The germline V gene encodes CDR1 SGDLS and CDR2 YYNGEE. CDR3 amino acids: CASSPHTANTGELFF. CDR3 DNA sequence: TGTGCCAGCAGCCCACATACTGCGAACACCGGGGAGCTGTTTTTT.

The chain carries TRBV2 and TRBJ2-2; D gene ambiguous. Between the trimmed V and J ends, which lost 5 bases and 6 bases, there was a span of 10 bases. Germline V gene sequence: CDR1 SNHLY, CDR2 FYNNEI. The CDR3 extends over 13 amino acids. The CDR3 here is CASSWTFPGELFF. CDR3 coding DNA: TGTGCCAGCAGTTGGACCTTCCCCGGGGAGCTGTTTTTT.

This rearrangement joins TRBV21-1 to TRBJ2-5; the table's D call, TRBD1, was not checked against the DNA. TRBV21-1 is an annotated pseudogene. This CDR3 spans 9 amino acids. CDR3 sequence: CALGGLNHF. The CDR3, as DNA: TGTGCCTTGGGGGGTCTCAACCACTTC.

The chain is built from TRBV12-3 or TRBV12-4 and TRBJ1-5; the D is unclear. Deletions cut 6 bases from V and 4 bases from J, with 13 bases between. The CDR3 sequence is 14 residues long. The CDR3 reads CASSEKRTNQPQHF. CDR3 sequence (DNA): TGTGCCAGCAGCGAGAAAAGGACGAATCAGCCCCAGCATTTT.

The chain carries TRBV5-1 and TRBJ2-5; TRBD2 might be the D (6 bases). The J call is in doubt because the DNA end fits TRBJ2-7 better. The germline V gene encodes CDR1 SGHRS and CDR2 YFSETQ. The CDR3 has 17 amino acids. The CDR3 nucleotides read TGCGCCAGCAGCTTGGGGAGGGTCAGAGCGAGCTCCTACGAGCAGTACTTC. Its translation is CASSLGRVRASSYEQYF.

The genes are TRBV12-5 and TRBJ2-1; D unclear. Trimming removed 1 base at V and 0 bases at J, with 4 bases between. Germline V gives CDR1 LGHNT, CDR2 FRNRAP. The CDR3 has 14 residues. CDR3 coding DNA: TGTGCTAGTGGTTTGGCCAGCTCCTACAATGAGCAGTTCTTC. This gives the protein CASGLASSYNEQFF.

This clonotype was seen more than once but under ten times. Given the absence of the conserved phenylalanine or tryptophan at the CDR3 end, a read error is likely. The V gene is TRBV6-5, the J gene TRBJ2-5; D is perhaps TRBD1 (6 bases). V gave up 8 bases and J gave up 5 bases, with 15 bases separating them. CDR3 length equals 13 residues. Germline V lookup: CDR1 MNHEY, CDR2 SVGAGI. The CDR3 reads CASGGPRDETQYL. For the CDR3, the DNA is TGTGCCAGCGGGGGCCCCCGGGACGAGACCCAGTACCTC.

This chain links TRBV3-1 with TRBJ2-7; 10 positions match TRBD1. Germline V gene sequence: CDR1 LGHDT, CDR2 YNNKEL (reference sequence). The CDR3 is 16 residues long. The V gene end was trimmed by 2 bases and the J gene end by 3 bases; junction bases not matched to a gene: 7. The CDR3 loop reads CASSQSLWDRGYEQYF. The CDR3 nucleotides read TGTGCCAGCAGCCAAAGCTTATGGGACAGGGGCTACGAGCAGTACTTC.

The chain carries TRBV2 and TRBJ2-7; 10 positions agree with TRBD2. The J call is in doubt because the DNA end fits TRBJ2-1 better. This CDR3 comprises 15 residues. CDR1 and CDR2 (germline): SNHLY, FYNNEI. CDR3 nucleotide sequence: TGTGCCAGCAGGAATTCCGGGACTAGCGTCGATGAGCAGTTCTTC. It is translated as CASRNSGTSVDEQFF.

This clonotype appeared a few times. The rearrangement links TRBV5-5 to TRBJ1-2; D call uncertain. Germline lookup yields CDR1 SGHKS and CDR2 YYEKEE (reference sequence). V was trimmed by 4 bases and J by 4 bases, leaving 23 bases between them. CDR3 length: 17 residues. The CDR3 DNA reads as TGTGCCAGCAGCCCACATACCGGGCCTAAATATACCTATGGCTACACCTTC. Translating gives CASSPHTGPKYTYGYTF.

This clonotype was picked up a small number of times. This sequence joins TRBV7-9 and TRBJ1-1; 8 bases agree with TRBD1. CDR3 length: 14 residues. The V and J ends lost 4 bases and 6 bases, in that order; junction bases with no gene match: 7. In germline, CDR1 is SEHNR, CDR2 FQNEAQ (reference sequence). This CDR3 reads CASSSTGERSEAFF. The CDR3 bases are TGTGCCAGCAGCTCGACAGGGGAAAGGTCTGAAGCTTTCTTT.

This clonotype was counted many times. The chain is built from TRBV20-1 and TRBJ2-7; 11 nucleotides line up with TRBD1. This CDR3 has 13 amino acids. V lost 6 bases, J lost 5 bases, and 6 bases stayed unmatched. Germline V gives CDR1 DFQATT, CDR2 SNEGSKA (reference sequence). CDR3 region: CSAWTGGYDEQYF. For the CDR3, the DNA is TGCAGTGCCTGGACAGGGGGCTACGACGAGCAGTACTTC.

In the case of this clonotype: Compared with germline, one end of the junction differs, possibly owing to a read error. The chain uses TRBV7-7 and TRBJ2-3, with 8 bases identical to TRBD2. Per germline, CDR1 SSHAT and CDR2 FNYEAQ (reference sequence). The CDR3 is 15 residues long. CDR3 loop: CASSRGGLRTDTQYF. DNA of the CDR3: TGTGCTAGCAGTCGGGGGGGCCTCCGCACAGATACGCAGTATTTT.

This clonotype was seen more than once but under ten times. This rearrangement joins TRBV10-1 to TRBJ2-7, with TRBD1 matching 10 bases. The ends lost 7 bases at V and 7 bases at J; junction bases unmatched: 10. The germline gives CDR1 WNHNN, CDR2 SYGVQD (reference sequence). The CDR3 sequence is 14 residues long. CDR3 region: CASNPGTGVNEQYF. Written as DNA, the CDR3 is TGCGCCAGCAATCCCGGGACAGGGGTTAATGAGCAGTACTTC.

The chain is built from TRBV6-2 or TRBV6-3 and TRBJ2-5; 8 bases fit TRBD1. The J call may be faulty, since TRBJ2-7 better matches the DNA end. This CDR3 spans 14 amino acids. Germline V gene sequence: CDR1 MNHEY, CDR2 SVGEGT. The CDR3: CASRLRQGPYEQYF. The DNA of the CDR3 is TGTGCCAGCAGGCTACGACAGGGGCCATACGAGCAGTACTTC.

This clonotype was seen only a few times. The gene calls are TRBV7-3 and TRBJ2-1; TRBD2 matches at 8 bases. The CDR3 totals 15 residues. The ends lost 6 bases at V and 2 bases at J; junction bases unmatched: 6. CDR1 and CDR2 (germline): SGHTA, FQGTGA. The CDR3 sequence: CASSQAGATYNEQFF. In nucleotides, the CDR3 is TGTGCCAGCAGTCAAGCGGGAGCAACCTACAATGAGCAGTTCTTC.

The chain combines TRBV7-3 with TRBJ2-3; D gene unclear. Between the trimmed V and J ends, which lost 5 bases and 2 bases, there was a span of 17 bases. This CDR3 has 16 amino acids. Germline V CDR1 and CDR2: SGHTA, FQGTGA. CDR3 sequence (DNA): TGTGCCAGCAGCCCCCTAGGTGGCGTTCCCACAGATACGCAGTATTTT. Protein product: CASSPLGGVPTDTQYF.

The J gene is TRBJ1-6, the V gene TRBV12-3 or TRBV12-4, with 8 positions matching TRBD1. This CDR3 is built from 14 residues. V lost 3 bases, J lost 7 bases, and 2 bases stayed unmatched. CDR3 bases: TGTGCCAGCAGTTTTACAGGGGGGAATTCACCCCTCCACTTT. Protein: CASSFTGGNSPLHF.

Comments on this clonotype: At one end the junction does not follow the germline gene, possibly because of a read error. DNA for the CDR3: TGTGCCAGCAGTGAAGGGGGTGGGCTGGTTTTT. Its protein product is CASSEGGGLVF. The gene calls are TRBV2 and TRBJ2-2, with unresolved D. CDR3 size: 11 residues. Germline values: CDR1 SNHLY, CDR2 FYNNEI.

In this sample, this clonotype turned up a few times. The rearrangement links TRBV6-5 to TRBJ2-1; 7 positions agree with TRBD2. Germline CDR1 and CDR2: MNHEY and SVGAGI. The CDR3 has 15 amino acids. V lost 2 bases to trimming and J lost 2 bases; unmatched junction nucleotides: 3. Here the CDR3 reads CASSYAGVTYNEQFF. Written as DNA, the CDR3 is TGTGCCAGCAGTTACGCGGGGGTAACCTACAATGAGCAGTTCTTC.

The V gene is TRBV20-1, the J gene TRBJ2-4; D is undetermined. The V gene's germline CDR1 is DFQATT and CDR2 SNEGSKA (reference sequence). This CDR3 comprises 15 residues. V was pared by 6 bases and J by 8 bases, with 23 bases between. Here the CDR3 DNA reads TGCAGTGCACTGAGGACCCCTAACGGGTTATACATTCAGTACTTC. This sequence encodes CSALRTPNGLYIQYF.

In its sample, this clonotype was seen a few times. The rearrangement uses TRBV6-5 and TRBJ2-2, with D unclear. CDR3 size: 15 residues. The germline CDR1 and CDR2 sequences are MNHEY and SVGAGI. V gave up 2 bases and J gave up 4 bases, with 11 bases separating them. This CDR3 reads CASSYKGSLTGELFF. CDR3 sequence (DNA): TGTGCCAGCAGTTACAAGGGAAGCCTCACCGGGGAGCTGTTTTTT.

In this sample, this clonotype turned up once. In this CDR3 the conserved last residue, phenylalanine or tryptophan, is missing, so a read error is likely. This chain joins TRBV28 and TRBJ2-1; tentative D call: TRBD1 (6 bases). With the DNA end fitting TRBJ2-7 better, the J assignment may be wrong. CDR1 and CDR2 from the germline V gene are MDHEN and SYDVKM. This CDR3 spans 14 amino acids. CDR3 nucleotide sequence: TGTGCCAGCAGCCTTCAGGGGCTGTCCTACGAGCAGTACCTC. It translates to CASSLQGLSYEQYL.

The J gene is TRBJ1-6, the V gene TRBV4-3, with D tentatively TRBD1 (5 bases). This CDR3 contains 18 residues. Germline-derived CDR1 and CDR2 are LGHNA and YSLEER. The V end lost 0 bases, the J end lost 4 bases, and 16 bases lay between the germline ends. CDR3 sequence (DNA): TGCGCCAGCAGCCAAGACTCGCAGGGCCCCTCTTATAATTCACCCCTCCACTTT. It translates to CASSQDSQGPSYNSPLHF.

The rearrangement joins TRBV5-6 to TRBJ1-6, with D tentatively TRBD1 (6 bases). Germline CDR1 is SGHDT and CDR2 is YYEEEE. With 0 bases removed from V and 9 bases from J, the gap between germline ends came to 13 bases. The CDR3 runs 15 residues. CDR3 sequence: CASSLATGAGSPLHF. CDR3 sequence (DNA): TGTGCCAGCAGCTTGGCTACGGGGGCCGGTTCACCCCTCCACTTT.

Only a few counts were recorded for this clonotype. The chain couples TRBV2 to TRBJ2-3, with 13 bases matching TRBD2. CDR1 and CDR2 (germline): SNHLY, FYNNEI. The CDR3 runs to 18 residues. Trimming at V came to 7 bases and at J to 6 bases, leaving 16 bases not matched to a gene. This chain's CDR3 is CASNSEGTSGDYYDTQYF. In nucleotides, the CDR3 is TGTGCCAGCAACTCCGAGGGGACTAGCGGGGACTACTACGATACGCAGTATTTT.

The CDR3 region is CASSGEVGTGTRETQYF. For the CDR3, the DNA is TGTGCCAGCAGCGGAGAGGTGGGGACAGGGACCCGGGAGACCCAGTACTTC. The chain recombines TRBV7-8 with TRBJ2-5, with 9 bases lining up with TRBD1. The CDR3 is 17 amino acids. Germline assignment: CDR1 SGHVS and CDR2 FQNEAQ. V shed 5 bases, J shed 5 bases, and the junction held 15 bases outside the gene matches.

The chain recombines TRBV6-5 with TRBJ2-7; 8 bases are a match to TRBD2. Near its end, the DNA agrees better with TRBJ2-1, so the J call may be wrong. The CDR3 runs to 14 residues. Germline V lookup: CDR1 MNHEY, CDR2 SVGAGI. Written as DNA, the CDR3 is TGTGCCAGCAGTTACTTCCGGGGGGGGAATGAGCAGTTCTTC. Its translation is CASSYFRGGNEQFF.

This clonotype showed up just a few times. The gene calls are TRBV28 and TRBJ2-7, with D unresolved. The germline V gene has CDR1 MDHEN and CDR2 SYDVKM. V was clipped by 3 bases and J by 5 bases, with 5 bases between them. This CDR3 has 11 amino acids. CDR3 amino acids: CASSFTNEQYF. The CDR3 nucleotides are TGTGCCAGCAGTTTTACCAACGAGCAGTACTTC. Looking up the rest from reference TRBV28 and TRBJ2-7 gives the full variable domain: DVKVTQSSRYLVKRTGEKVFLECVQDMDHENMFWYRQDPGLGLRLIYFSYDVKMKEKGDIPEGYSVSREKKERFSLILESASTNQTSMYLCASSFTNEQYFGPGTRLTVT.

This clonotype was found a few times. In DNA form, the CDR3 reads TGCAGAGCTGATCCCAGGGACTACAATGAGCAGTTCTTC. This translates into CRADPRDYNEQFF. The chain carries TRBV20-1 and TRBJ2-1, with D possibly being TRBD1 (5 bases). CDR1 and CDR2 from the germline V gene are DFQATT and SNEGSKA (reference sequence). This CDR3 has 13 residues.

The sample holds many counts of this clonotype. The genes are TRBV21-1 and TRBJ2-1; the table's TRBD2 call for D was not verified on the DNA. TRBV21-1 is shown as a pseudogene. CDR3 size: 18 residues. CDR3 sequence (DNA): TGTGCCAGCAGCAAAGCGCGATCTAGCGCAAGCTCCTACAATGAGCAGTTCTTC. Its translation is CASSKARSSASSYNEQFF.